The next 5 T cell receptor beta chains were all read from a single sample in a study of T cells in Graves' hyperthyroidism and ophthalmopathy. TCR beta CDR3 regions were amplified from RNA transcripts. The TCR CDR3 first-round RT-PCR relied on the HTBI primer set. TCRdb re-derived calls from the multiplex PCR reads in MiXCR, one entry per CDR3 protein. The sample carries approximately 430,000 distinct CDR3 sequences, roughly 14% recorded once. Input material: blood. These receptors were taken from a man younger than 35 with Graves' ophthalmopathy.

At least ten counts were recorded for this clonotype. V is TRBV7-2 and J is TRBJ2-3, with 7 bases aligning to TRBD1. The germline gives CDR1 SGHTA, CDR2 FQGNSA. J lost 3 bases, V lost 1 base, and 4 bases had no gene match. The CDR3 consists of 15 residues. The CDR3 sequence: CASSLEGARTDTQYF. Written as DNA, the CDR3 is TGTGCCAGCAGCTTAGAGGGGGCCAGGACAGATACGCAGTATTTT.

In its sample, this clonotype was seen a few times. V and J are TRBV13 and TRBJ2-7; D may correspond to TRBD1 or TRBD2 (5 bases each). Looked up from germline, CDR1 is PRHDT and CDR2 is FYEKMQ (reference sequence). This CDR3 has 12 residues. Trimming pared 5 bases from V and 5 bases from J, leaving 10 bases between. The chain's CDR3 is CASSHRGHEQYF. DNA of the CDR3: TGTGCCAGCAGCCACCGGGGCCACGAGCAGTACTTC.

This clonotype was observed many times. This chain links TRBV5-1 with TRBJ2-1; 7 bases are a match to TRBD2. After removal of 0 bases from V and 10 bases from J, the junction contained 16 bases not matched to a gene. This CDR3 has 17 residues. CDR1 is SGHRS, CDR2 YFSETQ, per germline. The CDR3 bases are TGCGCCAGCAGCTTGGATGGGGGGGGGACCCTTACGGGAGAGCAGTTCTTC. It translates to CASSLDGGGTLTGEQFF. Full variable domain (missing parts from reference TRBV5-1 and TRBJ2-1): KAGVTQTPRYLIKTRGQQVTLSCSPISGHRSVSWYQQTPGQGLQFLFEYFSETQRNKGNFPGRFSGRQFSNSRSEMNVSTLELGDSALYLCASSLDGGGTLTGEQFFGPGTRLTVL.

The chain links TRBV5-6 to TRBJ2-7; 10 bases line up with TRBD1. Germline V gene data show CDR1 as SGHDT and CDR2 as YYEEEE. This CDR3 is built from 18 residues. V lost 7 bases and J lost 1; bases outside the gene matches: 17. The CDR3 DNA is TGTGCCAGCGGCAACCCGGGACAGGGGTCCCTTAGATCCTACGAGCAGTACTTC. Translation gives CASGNPGQGSLRSYEQYF.

This chain joins TRBV7-2 and TRBJ2-1, with D possibly TRBD2 on 6 matching bases. Per germline, CDR1 SGHTA and CDR2 FQGNSA. V lost 5 bases and J lost 3, with 14 bases in between. CDR3 length: 15 amino acids. CDR3 sequence: CASSLDSGGYNEQFF. CDR3 sequence (DNA): TGTGCCAGCAGCCTTGATAGCGGAGGCTACAATGAGCAGTTCTTC.